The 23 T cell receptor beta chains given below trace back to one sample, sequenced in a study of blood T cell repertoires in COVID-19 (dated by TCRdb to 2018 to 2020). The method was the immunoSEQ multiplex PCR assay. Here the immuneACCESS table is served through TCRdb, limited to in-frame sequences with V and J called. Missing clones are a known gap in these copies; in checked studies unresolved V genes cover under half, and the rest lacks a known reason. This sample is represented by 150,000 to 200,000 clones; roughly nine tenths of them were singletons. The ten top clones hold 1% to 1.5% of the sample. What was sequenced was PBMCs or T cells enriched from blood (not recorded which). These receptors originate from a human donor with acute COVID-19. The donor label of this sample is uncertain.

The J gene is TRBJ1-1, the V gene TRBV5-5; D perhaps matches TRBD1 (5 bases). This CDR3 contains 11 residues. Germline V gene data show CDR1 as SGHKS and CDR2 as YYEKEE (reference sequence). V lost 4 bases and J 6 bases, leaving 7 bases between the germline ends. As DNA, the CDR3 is TGTGCCAGCAGCGGCAGGGCTGAAGCTTTCTTT. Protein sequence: CASSGRAEAFF.

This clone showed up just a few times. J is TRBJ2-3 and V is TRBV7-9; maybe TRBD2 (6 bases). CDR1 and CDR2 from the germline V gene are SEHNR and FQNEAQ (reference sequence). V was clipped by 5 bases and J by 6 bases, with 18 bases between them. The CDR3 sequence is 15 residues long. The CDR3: CASSPRGRGSDTQYF. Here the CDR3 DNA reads TGTGCCAGCAGCCCCCGGGGACGGGGGAGTGATACGCAGTATTTT.

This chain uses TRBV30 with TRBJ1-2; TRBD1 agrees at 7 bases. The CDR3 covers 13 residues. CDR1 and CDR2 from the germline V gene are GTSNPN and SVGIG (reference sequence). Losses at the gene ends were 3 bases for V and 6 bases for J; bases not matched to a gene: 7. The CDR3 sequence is CAWSAGTAHGYTF. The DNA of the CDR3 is TGTGCCTGGAGCGCCGGGACAGCTCATGGCTACACCTTC.

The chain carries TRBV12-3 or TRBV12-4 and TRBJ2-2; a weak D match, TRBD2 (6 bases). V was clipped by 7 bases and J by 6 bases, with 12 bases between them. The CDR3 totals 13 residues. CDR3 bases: TGTGCCAGCACAGGGAGGTTATCCGGGGAGCTGTTTTTT. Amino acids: CASTGRLSGELFF.

Here the CDR3 reads CASSDPGRGAKNIQYF. CDR3 nucleotides: TGTGCCAGCAGTGATCCGGGTAGAGGGGCCAAAAACATTCAGTACTTC. The rearrangement uses TRBV25-1 and TRBJ2-4; TRBD2 is a possible D gene (5 bases). The germline CDR1 and CDR2 sequences are MGHDK and SYGVNS. Trimming shortened V by 3 bases and J by 1 base, and 13 bases separated the two germline ends. CDR3 size: 16 residues.

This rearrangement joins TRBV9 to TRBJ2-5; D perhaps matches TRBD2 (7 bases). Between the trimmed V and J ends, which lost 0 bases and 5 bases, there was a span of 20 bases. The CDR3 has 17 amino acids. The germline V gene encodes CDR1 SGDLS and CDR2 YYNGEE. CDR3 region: CASSVDPQGGVRETQYF. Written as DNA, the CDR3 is TGTGCCAGCAGCGTAGACCCCCAAGGGGGGGTGAGGGAGACCCAGTACTTC.

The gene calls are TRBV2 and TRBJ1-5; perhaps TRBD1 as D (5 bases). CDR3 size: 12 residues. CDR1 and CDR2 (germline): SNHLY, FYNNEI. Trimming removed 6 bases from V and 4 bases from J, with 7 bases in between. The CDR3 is CASRYRNQPQHF. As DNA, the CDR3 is TGTGCCAGCAGATACAGGAATCAGCCCCAGCATTTT.

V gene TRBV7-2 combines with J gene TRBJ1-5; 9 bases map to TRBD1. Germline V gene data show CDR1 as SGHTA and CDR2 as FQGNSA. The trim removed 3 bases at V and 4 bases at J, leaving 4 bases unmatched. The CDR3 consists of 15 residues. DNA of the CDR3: TGTGCCAGCAGCTTCGGGACAGGGAGGAATCAGCCCCAGCATTTT. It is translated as CASSFGTGRNQPQHF.

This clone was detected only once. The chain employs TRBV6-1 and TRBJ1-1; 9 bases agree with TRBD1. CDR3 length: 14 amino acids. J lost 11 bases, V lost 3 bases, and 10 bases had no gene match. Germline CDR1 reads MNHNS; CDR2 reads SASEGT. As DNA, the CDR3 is TGTGCCAGCAGTGAGGTCGGGACAGGGCTAAATGCTTTCTTT. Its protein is CASSEVGTGLNAFF.

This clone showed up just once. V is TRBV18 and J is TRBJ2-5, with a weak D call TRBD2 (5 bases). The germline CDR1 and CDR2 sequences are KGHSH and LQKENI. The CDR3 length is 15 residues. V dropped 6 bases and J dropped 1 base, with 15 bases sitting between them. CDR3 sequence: CASSTDPGSQETQYF. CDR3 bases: TGTGCCAGCTCTACCGACCCGGGATCCCAAGAGACCCAGTACTTC.

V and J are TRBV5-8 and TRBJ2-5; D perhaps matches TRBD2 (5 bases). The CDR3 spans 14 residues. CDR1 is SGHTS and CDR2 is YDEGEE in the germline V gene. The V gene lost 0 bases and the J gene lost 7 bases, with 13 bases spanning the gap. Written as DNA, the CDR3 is TGTGCCAGCAGCTTGGCCCAGGAAGAGGGGACCCAGTACTTC. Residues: CASSLAQEEGTQYF.

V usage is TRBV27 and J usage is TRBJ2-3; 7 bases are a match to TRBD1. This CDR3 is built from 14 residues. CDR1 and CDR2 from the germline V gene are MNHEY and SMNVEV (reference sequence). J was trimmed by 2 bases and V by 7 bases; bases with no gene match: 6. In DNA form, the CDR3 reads TGTGCCAGCACCCCAGGGGGTTTCACAGATACGCAGTATTTT. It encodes CASTPGGFTDTQYF.

The CDR3 spells CASGLLTSGGVINEQFF. The CDR3 region has the DNA TGTGCTAGTGGTTTGTTGACTAGCGGGGGGGTTATCAATGAGCAGTTCTTC. The chain combines TRBV12-5 with TRBJ2-1, with 14 bases aligning to TRBD2. V trimming: 2 bases; J trimming: 6 bases; junction bases outside the gene matches: 6. This CDR3 comprises 17 residues. Germline assignment: CDR1 LGHNT and CDR2 FRNRAP.

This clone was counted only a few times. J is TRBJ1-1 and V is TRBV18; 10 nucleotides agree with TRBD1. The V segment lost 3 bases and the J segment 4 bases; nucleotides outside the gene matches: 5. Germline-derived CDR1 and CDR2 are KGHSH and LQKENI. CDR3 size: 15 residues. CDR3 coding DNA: TGTGCCAGCTCACCCAGACAGGGGGCAGGCACTGAAGCTTTCTTT. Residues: CASSPRQGAGTEAFF.

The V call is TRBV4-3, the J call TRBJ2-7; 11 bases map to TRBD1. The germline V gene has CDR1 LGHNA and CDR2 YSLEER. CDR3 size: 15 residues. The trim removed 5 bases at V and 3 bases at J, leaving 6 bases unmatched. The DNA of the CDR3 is TGCGCCAGCAGCAGCGGAGGGACAGGGGGCTACGAGCAGTACTTC. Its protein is CASSSGGTGGYEQYF.

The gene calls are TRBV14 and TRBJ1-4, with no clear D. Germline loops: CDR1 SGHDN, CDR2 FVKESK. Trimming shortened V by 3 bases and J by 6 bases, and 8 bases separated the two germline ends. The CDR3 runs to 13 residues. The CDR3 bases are TGTGCCAGCAGCCAGAGTCTCGATGAAAAACTGTTTTTT. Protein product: CASSQSLDEKLFF.

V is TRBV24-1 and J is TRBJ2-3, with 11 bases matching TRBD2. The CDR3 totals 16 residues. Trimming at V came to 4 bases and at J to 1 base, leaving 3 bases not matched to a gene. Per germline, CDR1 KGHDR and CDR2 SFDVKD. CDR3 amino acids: CATSDLTSGGTDTQYF. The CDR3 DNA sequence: TGTGCCACCAGTGACCTGACTAGCGGGGGCACAGATACGCAGTATTTT.

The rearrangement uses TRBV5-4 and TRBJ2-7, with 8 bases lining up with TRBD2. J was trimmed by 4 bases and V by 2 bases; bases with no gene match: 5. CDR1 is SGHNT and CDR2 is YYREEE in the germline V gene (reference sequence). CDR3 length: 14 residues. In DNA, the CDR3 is TGTGCCAGCAGCTTCGCGGGGGGCCCTTACGAGCAGTACTTC. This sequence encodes CASSFAGGPYEQYF.

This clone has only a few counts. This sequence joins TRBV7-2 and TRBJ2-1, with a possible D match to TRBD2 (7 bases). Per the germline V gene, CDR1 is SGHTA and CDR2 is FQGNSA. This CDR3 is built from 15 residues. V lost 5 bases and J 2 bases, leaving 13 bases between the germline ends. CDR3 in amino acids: CASSQGRGTYNEQFF. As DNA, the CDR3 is TGTGCCAGCAGCCAAGGGAGGGGGACCTACAATGAGCAGTTCTTC. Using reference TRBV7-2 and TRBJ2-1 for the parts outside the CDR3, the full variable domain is GAGVSQSPSNKVTEKGKDVELRCDPISGHTALYWYRQSLGQGLEFLIYFQGNSAPDKSGLPSDRFSAERTGGSVSTLTIQRTQQEDSAVYLCASSQGRGTYNEQFFGPGTRLTVL.

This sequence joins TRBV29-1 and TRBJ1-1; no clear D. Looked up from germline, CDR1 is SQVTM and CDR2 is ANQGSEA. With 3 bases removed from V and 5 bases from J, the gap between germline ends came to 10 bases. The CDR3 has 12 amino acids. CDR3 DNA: TGCAGCGTTGACCCTGGTCGGACTGAAGCTTTCTTT. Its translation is CSVDPGRTEAFF.

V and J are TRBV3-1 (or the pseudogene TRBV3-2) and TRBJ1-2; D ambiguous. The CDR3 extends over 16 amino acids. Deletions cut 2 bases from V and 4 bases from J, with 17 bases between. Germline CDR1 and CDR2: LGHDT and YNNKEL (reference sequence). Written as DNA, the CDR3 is TGTGCCAGCAGCCAACCCACGGTGAGAGGGTTCTATGGCTACACCTTC. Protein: CASSQPTVRGFYGYTF.

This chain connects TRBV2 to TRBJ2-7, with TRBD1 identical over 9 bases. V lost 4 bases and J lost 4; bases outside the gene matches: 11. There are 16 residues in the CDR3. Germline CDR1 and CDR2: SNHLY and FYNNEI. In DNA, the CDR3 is TGTGCCAGCAGTGGGGTAAGGGGGACAGGGAAGTACGAGCAGTACTTC. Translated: CASSGVRGTGKYEQYF.

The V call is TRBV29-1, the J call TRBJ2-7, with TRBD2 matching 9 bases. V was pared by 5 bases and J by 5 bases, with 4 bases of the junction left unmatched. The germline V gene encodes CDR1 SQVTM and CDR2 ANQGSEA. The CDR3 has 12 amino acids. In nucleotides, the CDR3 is TGCAGCGTTCACGCGGGAGGGAACGAGCAGTACTTC. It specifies CSVHAGGNEQYF.